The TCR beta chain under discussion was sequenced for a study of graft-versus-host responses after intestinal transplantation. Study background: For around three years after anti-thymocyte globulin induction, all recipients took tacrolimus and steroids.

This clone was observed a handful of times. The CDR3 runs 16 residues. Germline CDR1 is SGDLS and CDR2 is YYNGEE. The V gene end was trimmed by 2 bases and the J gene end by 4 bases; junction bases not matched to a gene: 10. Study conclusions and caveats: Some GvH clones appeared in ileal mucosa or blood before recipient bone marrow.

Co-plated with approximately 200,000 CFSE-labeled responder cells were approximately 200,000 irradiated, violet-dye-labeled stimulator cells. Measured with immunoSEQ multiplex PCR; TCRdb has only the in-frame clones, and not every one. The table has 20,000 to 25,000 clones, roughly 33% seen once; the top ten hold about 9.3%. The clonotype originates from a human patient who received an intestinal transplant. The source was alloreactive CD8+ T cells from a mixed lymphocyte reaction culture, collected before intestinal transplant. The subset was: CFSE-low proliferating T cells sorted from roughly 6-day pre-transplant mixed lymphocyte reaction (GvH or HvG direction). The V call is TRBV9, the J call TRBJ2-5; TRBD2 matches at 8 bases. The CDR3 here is CASSVFGREEGETQYF. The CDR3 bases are TGTGCCAGCAGCGTCTTTGGGCGGGAGGAAGGAGAGACCCAGTACTTC.